Each of the 28 T cell receptor beta chains below was sequenced from the same sample in a study of graft-versus-host responses after intestinal transplantation. Here immunoSEQ multiplex PCR was the method, and the copy in TCRdb shows in-frame clones only, minus some. The table has nearly 110,000 clones, approximately 88% seen once. What these receptors recognize is not known. The input for sequencing was unstimulated CD4+ T cells sorted from spleen or lymph node cells, taken before transplant. Every receptor here comes from a human donor who was the organ donor for an intestinal transplant.

This clone was picked up a small number of times. The chain employs TRBV5-1 and TRBJ2-5; TRBD1 matches 10 bases. The J call may be faulty, since TRBJ2-7 better matches the DNA end. CDR3 length: 14 residues. The germline gives CDR1 SGHRS, CDR2 YFSETQ. CDR3 in amino acids: CASSLGQGAYEQYF. In DNA form, the CDR3 reads TGCGCCAGCAGCTTGGGACAGGGGGCTTACGAGCAGTACTTC.

This clone was detected once. The chain combines TRBV25-1 with TRBJ2-1; 11 positions agree with TRBD1. The germline V gene has CDR1 MGHDK and CDR2 SYGVNS. Losses at the gene ends were 3 bases for V and 4 bases for J; bases not matched to a gene: 8. The CDR3 has 17 residues. CDR3: CASSDPRGTGGYNEQFF. CDR3 DNA: TGTGCCAGCAGTGACCCCCGCGGGACAGGGGGTTACAATGAGCAGTTCTTC.

The J gene is TRBJ2-5, the V gene TRBV18; no clear D gene. The CDR3 is made up of 17 amino acids. V was clipped by 3 bases and J by 5 bases, with 22 bases between them. In germline, CDR1 is KGHSH, CDR2 LQKENI. CDR3 DNA sequence: TGTGCCAGCTCACCCCCCTCGAAGTCCCCTGTGGGGGAGACCCAGTACTTC. Translated: CASSPPSKSPVGETQYF.

The chain has TRBV6-1 and TRBJ1-2; TRBD1 is a possible D gene (5 bases). The ends were cut back, 1 base at V and 4 bases at J, with 13 bases in the middle. The CDR3 length is 15 residues. Germline V gives CDR1 MNHNS, CDR2 SASEGT. The CDR3 DNA sequence: TGTGCCAGCAGTGAAGTAGGCAGGGCCGCCTATGGCTACACCTTC. It encodes CASSEVGRAAYGYTF.

As regards this clone: One junction end disagrees with the germline gene, perhaps due to a read error. The chain joins TRBV6-4 to TRBJ2-5; TRBD1 agrees at 7 bases. Germline loops: CDR1 MRHNA, CDR2 SNTAGT. This CDR3 has 16 residues. CDR3 sequence reads: CASSDSSDRDQETQYF. In nucleotides, the CDR3 is TGTGCCAGCAGTGACTCCAGCGACAGGGACCAGGAGACCCAGTACTTC.

The rearrangement joins TRBV11-2 to TRBJ2-7, with D unclear. V lost 0 bases to trimming and J lost 5 bases, with 5 bases between them. The CDR3 extends over 12 amino acids. CDR1 and CDR2 (germline): SGHAT, FQNNGV. CDR3 protein: CASSLDTHEQYF. The CDR3 DNA follows: TGTGCCAGCAGCTTAGACACCCACGAGCAGTACTTC.

The chain links TRBV5-1 to TRBJ1-2; no reliable D call. The V and J ends lost 4 bases and 6 bases respectively, with 16 bases between them. CDR3 length equals 14 residues. The germline V gene encodes CDR1 SGHRS and CDR2 YFSETQ. In DNA form, the CDR3 reads TGCGCCAGCAGCAGAGGCGGGATGAGGGATGGCTACACCTTC. It specifies CASSRGGMRDGYTF.

The chain links TRBV29-1 to TRBJ2-2; 8 bases are a match to TRBD2. From germline, CDR1 is SQVTM and CDR2 ANQGSEA. This CDR3 comprises 13 residues. After removal of 7 bases from V and 5 bases from J, the junction contained 6 bases not matched to a gene. CDR3 nucleotides: TGCAGCGGCAAGACTAGCGCGACCGGGGAGCTGTTTTTT. It yields the protein CSGKTSATGELFF.

This chain links TRBV28 with TRBJ1-4; 8 bases agree with TRBD1. This CDR3 has 14 residues. Trimming removed 7 bases from V and 4 bases from J; junction bases left unmatched: 5. Germline V CDR1 and CDR2: MDHEN, SYDVKM. In DNA, the CDR3 is TGTGCCAGCATCCAGGGGGCCGGTAATGAAAAACTGTTTTTT. The encoded protein is CASIQGAGNEKLFF.

The chain recombines TRBV6-1 with TRBJ1-2, with TRBD1 identical over 10 bases. Per the germline V gene, CDR1 is MNHNS and CDR2 is SASEGT. The CDR3 runs to 15 residues. The trim removed 6 bases at V and 5 bases at J, leaving 9 bases unmatched. CDR3 nucleotides: TGTGCCAGCAGGACAGGGGGCGCATCCCTTTATGGCTACACCTTC. Translation gives CASRTGGASLYGYTF.

About this clone: In the same sample, other DNA sequences code for this CDR3. The rearrangement uses TRBV6-5 and TRBJ1-1, with 7 bases matching TRBD1. V shed 5 bases, J shed 3 bases, and the junction held 6 bases outside the gene matches. The CDR3 is 14 residues long. Germline V gene sequence: CDR1 MNHEY, CDR2 SVGAGI. The CDR3 nucleotides are TGTGCCAGCAGTCCACAGGGGAGGGACACTGAAGCTTTCTTT. This codes for CASSPQGRDTEAFF.

The chain joins TRBV5-1 to TRBJ2-5; tentative D call: TRBD1 (6 bases). Trimming pared 4 bases from V and 2 bases from J, leaving 12 bases between. This CDR3 is built from 14 residues. Germline V lookup: CDR1 SGHRS, CDR2 YFSETQ. Here the CDR3 reads CASSTRDNQETQYF. The CDR3 DNA follows: TGCGCCAGCAGCACCCGGGACAATCAAGAGACCCAGTACTTC. The full variable domain, with the rest looked up from reference TRBV5-1 and TRBJ2-5, is KAGVTQTPRYLIKTRGQQVTLSCSPISGHRSVSWYQQTPGQGLQFLFEYFSETQRNKGNFPGRFSGRQFSNSRSEMNVSTLELGDSALYLCASSTRDNQETQYFGPGTRLLVL.

The rearrangement uses TRBV5-1 and TRBJ2-6; D is unclear. The CDR3 is 17 amino acids. V lost 0 bases and J lost 0, with 10 bases in between. Per the germline V gene, CDR1 is SGHRS and CDR2 is YFSETQ. CDR3 coding DNA: TGCGCCAGCAGCTTGGCTGGGGTTAACTCTGGGGCCAACGTCCTGACTTTC. Its translation: CASSLAGVNSGANVLTF.

The chain combines TRBV6-5 with TRBJ1-4, with D uncertain. Germline values: CDR1 MNHEY, CDR2 SVGAGI. This CDR3 comprises 16 residues. The V gene lost 0 bases and the J gene lost 7 bases, with 15 bases spanning the gap. This CDR3 is CASSYSGDKLSEKLFF. CDR3 DNA sequence: TGTGCCAGCAGTTACTCGGGCGATAAGTTGAGTGAAAAACTGTTTTTT.

The chain has TRBV9 and TRBJ2-2; D unresolved. The ends were cut back, 0 bases at V and 4 bases at J, with 7 bases in the middle. The length of the CDR3 is 14 residues. The germline V gene encodes CDR1 SGDLS and CDR2 YYNGEE. This CDR3 is CASSVGPGTGELFF. The DNA of the CDR3 is TGTGCCAGCAGCGTAGGACCGGGCACCGGGGAGCTGTTTTTT.

This sequence joins TRBV2 and TRBJ2-3, with TRBD1 identical over 8 bases. Germline loops: CDR1 SNHLY, CDR2 FYNNEI. CDR3 length equals 14 residues. Trimming removed 3 bases from V and 3 bases from J; junction bases left unmatched: 2. CDR3 coding DNA: TGTGCCAGCAGTGATAGGACAGGGACAGATACGCAGTATTTT. Its translation: CASSDRTGTDTQYF.

The rearrangement uses TRBV11-2 and TRBJ2-7; 9 nucleotides align to TRBD2. Per germline, CDR1 SGHAT and CDR2 FQNNGV. This CDR3 spans 16 amino acids. The V gene end was trimmed by 5 bases and the J gene end by 0 bases; junction bases not matched to a gene: 8. The CDR3 DNA is TGTGCCAGCAGCCGAACGAGCGGGGGGAGCTCCTACGAGCAGTACTTC. Translated, it gives CASSRTSGGSSYEQYF.

The chain has TRBV6-5 and TRBJ2-7; TRBD2 aligns across 9 bases. CDR3 length: 16 residues. Germline-derived CDR1 and CDR2 are MNHEY and SVGAGI. V was pared by 0 bases and J by 4 bases, with 7 bases of the junction left unmatched. The CDR3 DNA reads TGTGCCAGCAGTTACTCTGGCGGGGGGGCCTTGTACGAGCAGTACTTC. This gives the protein CASSYSGGGALYEQYF.

This chain uses TRBV19 with TRBJ2-2; either TRBD1 or TRBD2 may supply D (6 bases each). Between the trimmed V and J ends, which lost 4 bases and 8 bases, there was a span of 17 bases. CDR1 LNHDA and CDR2 SQIVND come from the germline V gene (reference sequence). The CDR3 spans 15 residues. The CDR3, as DNA: TGTGCCAGTAGTAGGGGGGCGAGAGTGACAGGGGAGCTGTTTTTT. Translating gives CASSRGARVTGELFF.

The rearrangement uses TRBV7-6 and TRBJ2-5; D is possibly TRBD2 (6 bases). The CDR3 length is 16 residues. The germline V and J ends were trimmed by 5 bases and 2 bases, with 18 bases remaining between them. Germline CDR1 is SGHVS and CDR2 is FNYEAQ. CDR3 sequence (DNA): TGTGCCAGCAGCGTCGGGGCGGGGAACGGACAAGAGACCCAGTACTTC. Translation: CASSVGAGNGQETQYF.

This clone was observed a few times. V and J are TRBV5-3 and TRBJ1-5; perhaps TRBD1 as D (6 bases). TRBV5-3 is an ORF for which the function is uncertain. The CDR3 consists of 15 residues. Trimming stripped 2 bases from V and 3 bases from J, with 12 bases between. CDR3 protein: CARSLDNRVNQPQHF. DNA for the CDR3: TGTGCCAGAAGCTTAGATAACAGGGTCAATCAGCCCCAGCATTTT.

The chain employs TRBV6-5 and TRBJ1-6; 7 nucleotides line up with TRBD1. V shed 6 bases, J shed 9 bases, and the junction held 8 bases outside the gene matches. This CDR3 has 14 residues. Germline CDR1 and CDR2: MNHEY and SVGAGI. The CDR3 reads CASSKTGWISPLHF. The CDR3 nucleotides read TGTGCCAGCAGCAAGACAGGGTGGATTTCACCCCTCCACTTT.

In this sample, this clone turned up once. This sample includes further DNA sequences coding for the same CDR3. The chain carries TRBV19 and TRBJ1-4; no clear D gene. Trimming cost V 7 bases and J 8 bases, with 11 bases left between them. The CDR3 runs to 12 residues. CDR1 and CDR2 (germline): LNHDA, SQIVND (reference sequence). The CDR3 DNA follows: TGTGCCAGTAACCCAGGCCACGAAAAACTGTTTTTT. Translated: CASNPGHEKLFF.

The chain has TRBV7-2 and TRBJ2-1, with TRBD2 identical over 10 bases. Germline V gene data show CDR1 as SGHTA and CDR2 as FQGNSA. The V gene end was trimmed by 4 bases and the J gene end by 4 bases; junction bases not matched to a gene: 7. The CDR3 sequence is 16 residues long. As DNA, the CDR3 is TGTGCCAGCAGCTCCCTAGAGCGGGGGGGTTACAATGAGCAGTTCTTC. It codes for CASSSLERGGYNEQFF. Full variable domain (remainder filled in from reference TRBV7-2 and TRBJ2-1): GAGVSQSPSNKVTEKGKDVELRCDPISGHTALYWYRQSLGQGLEFLIYFQGNSAPDKSGLPSDRFSAERTGGSVSTLTIQRTQQEDSAVYLCASSSLERGGYNEQFFGPGTRLTVL.

In its sample, this clone was seen a few times. The V call is TRBV6-1, the J call TRBJ1-5; no firm D call. The CDR3 spans 13 residues. Germline V gene sequence: CDR1 MNHNS, CDR2 SASEGT. The germline V and J ends were trimmed by 5 bases and 5 bases, with 10 bases remaining between them. CDR3 residues: CASSRVDYQPQHF. In nucleotides, the CDR3 is TGTGCCAGCAGTCGGGTCGATTATCAGCCCCAGCATTTT.

This chain uses TRBV7-2 with TRBJ2-7; possibly TRBD1 for D (6 bases). V lost 2 bases and J lost 4, with 9 bases in between. The CDR3 extends over 13 amino acids. Germline CDR1 reads SGHTA; CDR2 reads FQGNSA. The DNA for the CDR3 is TGTGCCAGCAGCTTATCCGGACAGTACGAGCAGTACTTC. Amino acid sequence: CASSLSGQYEQYF.

The chain recombines TRBV5-1 with TRBJ1-2; 9 bases are shared with TRBD1. CDR1 and CDR2 (germline): SGHRS, YFSETQ. Trimming took 4 bases from V and 7 from J; bases not matched to a gene: 11. The CDR3 runs to 15 residues. The CDR3 sequence is CASSTGQGHSCGYTF. DNA of the CDR3: TGCGCCAGCAGCACGGGACAGGGCCATTCATGTGGCTACACCTTC.

V gene TRBV15 combines with J gene TRBJ2-1; D gene ambiguous. Between the trimmed V and J ends, which lost 2 bases and 6 bases, there was a span of 8 bases. The CDR3 contains 13 residues. CDR1 is LNHNV, CDR2 YYDKDF, per germline (reference sequence). The CDR3 DNA follows: TGTGCCACCAGCAGAAGACTCTCCAATGAGCAGTTCTTC. It specifies CATSRRLSNEQFF.